Below are 12 T cell receptor beta chains sequenced from a single sample in a study of shared clonotypes between healthy human individuals. Positively selected for CCR7, the CD45RO-negative cells used as naive CD8 cells excluded terminally differentiated effector memory CD45RA+ cells. TCRdb's copy holds only in-frame clones and misses some; the assay was immunoSEQ multiplex PCR. The repertoire consists of around 620,000 clones, with approximately 95% occurring once and the leading ten covering 0.095% to 0.14%. Sequencing was done on a sample of naive CD8+ T cells sorted from blood. The receptors were gathered from a woman in her 30s in good health.

In the case of this clone: Other DNA sequences of this sample code for an identical CDR3. This chain uses TRBV5-1 with TRBJ2-3, with D unclear. Germline CDR1 and CDR2: SGHRS and YFSETQ. Trimming took off 0 bases at V and 1 base at J, with 3 bases between the two ends. This CDR3 region has 13 residues. Here the CDR3 reads CASSLDGTDTQYF. CDR3 coding DNA: TGCGCCAGCAGCTTGGACGGCACAGATACGCAGTATTTT.

This chain uses TRBV25-1 with TRBJ2-3; D remains ambiguous. V was shortened by 8 bases and J by 4 bases, with 10 bases between the two germline ends. The CDR3 runs to 12 residues. The germline V gene has CDR1 MGHDK and CDR2 SYGVNS. The CDR3 coding sequence is TGTGCCAGCGGGTACAGTCCAGATACGCAGTATTTT. It encodes CASGYSPDTQYF.

The V and J genes are TRBV27 and TRBJ2-7, with 8 bases fitting TRBD1. Germline V lookup: CDR1 MNHEY, CDR2 SMNVEV (reference sequence). The CDR3 extends over 13 amino acids. The ends lost 6 bases at V and 4 bases at J; junction bases unmatched: 5. CDR3 nucleotides: TGTGCCAGCAGCTTCGGGGACAGGTACGAGCAGTACTTC. As protein: CASSFGDRYEQYF.

As regards this clone: At the DNA level, this CDR3 is encoded by other sequences in the same sample as well. The chain recombines TRBV30 with TRBJ1-2; TRBD1 agrees at 8 bases. The germline V gene has CDR1 GTSNPN and CDR2 SVGIG (reference sequence). V trimming: 2 bases; J trimming: 2 bases; junction bases outside the gene matches: 4. The CDR3 loop spans 14 amino acids. The CDR3 bases are TGTGCCTGGAGTCCCCGGACAGGGAACTATGGCTACACCTTC. Translating it yields CAWSPRTGNYGYTF.

V usage is TRBV15 and J usage is TRBJ2-1, with 8 bases identical to TRBD2. In germline, CDR1 is LNHNV, CDR2 YYDKDF (reference sequence). J was trimmed by 10 bases and V by 0 bases; bases with no gene match: 11. This CDR3 region has 16 residues. CDR3 loop: CATSRDEGPEREEQFF. CDR3 sequence (DNA): TGTGCCACCAGCAGAGATGAGGGACCCGAGCGGGAGGAGCAGTTCTTC.

The rearrangement links TRBV7-9 to TRBJ1-4; 10 bases are shared with TRBD1. This CDR3 region has 17 residues. V shed 5 bases and J 8 bases; nucleotides not matched to a gene: 14. Per the germline V gene, CDR1 is SEHNR and CDR2 is FQNEAQ (reference sequence). CDR3 DNA sequence: TGTGCCAGCAGCCCGAACCGGGACAGGGGATTAGGGGAAAAACTGTTTTTT. It translates to CASSPNRDRGLGEKLFF. Variable domain in full (rest from reference TRBV7-9 and TRBJ1-4): DTGVSQNPRHKITKRGQNVTFRCDPISEHNRLYWYRQTLGQGPEFLTYFQNEAQLEKSRLLSDRFSAERPKGSFSTLEIQRTEQGDSAMYLCASSPNRDRGLGEKLFFGSGTQLSVL.

A few counts support this clone. V and J are TRBV18 and TRBJ1-2; no definite D call. CDR3 length equals 17 residues. From germline, CDR1 is KGHSH and CDR2 LQKENI. V gave up 5 bases and J gave up 3 bases, with 22 bases separating them. CDR3 in amino acids: CASSEEGYSPDDYGYTF. CDR3 DNA sequence: TGTGCCAGCTCAGAGGAGGGTTACAGCCCCGATGACTATGGCTACACCTTC.

The V and J genes are TRBV6-4 and TRBJ2-1, with D possibly TRBD2 on 5 matching bases. The CDR3 loop spans 15 amino acids. Trimming cost V 4 bases and J 6 bases, with 16 bases left between them. Germline CDR1 MRHNA, CDR2 SNTAGT. CDR3 in amino acids: CASSGIATPVNEQFF. The CDR3 DNA reads TGTGCCAGCAGTGGAATAGCGACCCCCGTCAATGAGCAGTTCTTC.

This chain links TRBV5-1 with TRBJ2-7, with TRBD2 matching 7 bases. This CDR3 has 15 amino acids. The germline CDR1 and CDR2 sequences are SGHRS and YFSETQ. Trimming at V came to 0 bases and at J to 3 bases, leaving 6 bases not matched to a gene. The CDR3 here is CASSLGSSGLYEQYF. CDR3 DNA sequence: TGCGCCAGCAGCTTGGGCTCTAGCGGACTCTACGAGCAGTACTTC.

The rearrangement links TRBV5-1 to TRBJ2-7; 7 bases align to TRBD2. The germline V gene encodes CDR1 SGHRS and CDR2 YFSETQ. This CDR3 spans 14 amino acids. The ends lost 4 bases at V and 2 bases at J; junction bases unmatched: 6. CDR3 sequence reads: CASSDWGGTYEQYF. The CDR3, as DNA: TGCGCCAGCAGCGACTGGGGGGGTACCTACGAGCAGTACTTC. The variable domain in full, completed from reference TRBV5-1 and TRBJ2-7, reads KAGVTQTPRYLIKTRGQQVTLSCSPISGHRSVSWYQQTPGQGLQFLFEYFSETQRNKGNFPGRFSGRQFSNSRSEMNVSTLELGDSALYLCASSDWGGTYEQYFGPGTRLTVT.

The chain links TRBV28 to TRBJ2-7; 9 bases line up with TRBD2. Germline loops: CDR1 MDHEN, CDR2 SYDVKM. The junction had 4 bases not matched to a gene; V was cut back by 3 bases and J by 4 bases. The CDR3 consists of 14 residues. DNA of the CDR3: TGTGCCAGCAGTTTTAGCGGGAGTATTTACGAGCAGTACTTC. It codes for CASSFSGSIYEQYF.

This chain uses TRBV4-1 with TRBJ2-2; TRBD2 matches at 10 bases. The junction had 6 bases not matched to a gene; V was cut back by 6 bases and J by 5 bases. Germline assignment: CDR1 MGHRA and CDR2 YSYEKL. The length of the CDR3 is 15 residues. CDR3 in DNA: TGCGCCAGCAGTTTAGCGGGAGGAGTAACCGGGGAGCTGTTTTTT. Translated: CASSLAGGVTGELFF.